The present entry profiles one T cell receptor (beta chain) with its context. Clones were read by immunoSEQ multiplex PCR, and TCRdb kept only the in-frame ones, dropping some. Among 40,000 or so clones listed, around 91% were seen once. The data were taken from a study of T cell changes during pregnancy in multiple sclerosis. The origin of this receptor is a female donor with multiple sclerosis, enrolled in a pregnancy study. Source: CD8+ T cells from peripheral blood mononuclear cells, taken in the second trimester of pregnancy.

The CDR3 DNA reads as TGTGCCAGCAGCCAAGATGGCGGGACAGGGGGCGACGAGCAGTACTTC. Translated, it gives CASSQDGGTGGDEQYF. The rearrangement links TRBV4-2 to TRBJ2-7; TRBD1 matches at 12 bases. The V and J ends lost 0 bases and 5 bases, in that order; junction bases with no gene match: 5. The germline CDR1 and CDR2 sequences are LGHNA and YNFKEQ. CDR3 length: 16 amino acids.